This T cell receptor (beta chain) derives from a study of blood T cell repertoires in COVID-19. Looking at the study overall: Acute and convalescent COVID-19 samples came from the United States, Italy and Spain. T cells, B-cell-depleted T cells, or PBMCs supplied cDNA or gDNA.

J was trimmed by 4 bases and V by 0 bases; bases with no gene match: 7. This CDR3 has 17 amino acids. Germline V CDR1 and CDR2: SGHTA, FQGNSA. Under the authors' procedure: Reference gene primer amplification gave nucleated cell count estimates. Method: immunoSEQ multiplex PCR; TCRdb's copy keeps in-frame clones and lacks some. The V and J calls and clone size were taken over from that table, and D and trimming were inferred from the DNA. The profile shows some 250,000 clones, 80% to 90% of them singletons. The chain couples TRBV7-2 to TRBJ2-3; TRBD1 agrees at 10 bases. The sample was peripheral blood. This clonotype was obtained from a man in his thirties or forties who had recovered from COVID-19. CDR3 region: CASSLATGGDRADTQYF. The DNA of the CDR3 is TGTGCCAGCAGCTTAGCGACAGGGGGCGACAGGGCAGATACGCAGTATTTT. Supplemented by reference TRBV7-2 and TRBJ2-3, the full variable domain reads GAGVSQSPSNKVTEKGKDVELRCDPISGHTALYWYRQSLGQGLEFLIYFQGNSAPDKSGLPSDRFSAERTGGSVSTLTIQRTQQEDSAVYLCASSLATGGDRADTQYFGPGTRLTVL.